The following is a T cell receptor beta chain sequence with its context. Its antigen remains unknown. Assay used: immunoSEQ multiplex PCR; TCRdb lists only in-frame clones, some missing. In the table there are 100,000 to 150,000 clones, 91% of which are singletons. Per the germline V gene, CDR1 is SGHTA and CDR2 is FQGNSA. CDR3 length: 14 residues. V was pared by 3 bases and J by 10 bases, with 4 bases of the junction left unmatched. The sample comes from a study of T cell responses to AZD1222 COVID-19 vaccine. Findings of the study overall: The CD4 TCRs associated with vaccination extended across spike and predominated at 160-218 and 743-854.

Sequenced material: peripheral blood, taken on day 0 of AZD1222 vaccination. This receptor was identified in an adult in good health. V gene TRBV7-2 combines with J gene TRBJ2-1; 12 positions match TRBD1. CDR3 amino acids: CASSFGTGGLEQFF. The CDR3 DNA follows: TGTGCCAGCAGCTTCGGGACAGGGGGCCTAGAGCAGTTCTTC.